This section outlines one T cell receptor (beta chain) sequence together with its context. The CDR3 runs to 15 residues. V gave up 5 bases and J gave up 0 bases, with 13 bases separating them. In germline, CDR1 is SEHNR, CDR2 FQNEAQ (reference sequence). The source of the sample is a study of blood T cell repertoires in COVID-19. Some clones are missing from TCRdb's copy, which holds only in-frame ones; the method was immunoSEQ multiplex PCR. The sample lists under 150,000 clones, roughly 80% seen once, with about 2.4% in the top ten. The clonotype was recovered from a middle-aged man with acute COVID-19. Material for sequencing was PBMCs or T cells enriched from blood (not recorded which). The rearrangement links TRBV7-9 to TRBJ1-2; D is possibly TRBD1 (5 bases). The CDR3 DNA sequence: TGTGCCAGCAGCGCCCAGACAGACACTAACTATGGCTACACCTTC. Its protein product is CASSAQTDTNYGYTF.